The 4 T cell receptor beta chains given below trace back to one sample, sequenced in a study of tumor-infiltrating lymphocytes in primary liver carcinoma. From unsorted bulk tissue weighing about 20-31 mg, DNA and RNA were co-extracted. Constant-region priming of around 490 ng total RNA yielded TCR beta cDNA. What produced the TCR beta libraries was three nested multiplex PCR rounds using slightly modified ARM-PCR. With TRBV1-TRBV30 forward primers and a C-beta reverse primer, the first two PCR rounds were run for approximately 10 cycles each. Each CDR3 protein is one row after TCRdb ran MiXCR on the multiplex PCR reads. This repertoire shows 100,000 to 150,000 distinct CDR3 sequences, around 60% found once; its top ten account for about 8%. Sequencing input: liver tumor tissue from sampling region 3. The subset denotes: tumor region T3, left-lateral pole. The receptor set was obtained from a woman in her sixties with primary liver carcinoma and hepatitis B virus infection.

Concerning this clonotype itself: It may be a read error: a sequence one base away is much more abundant. The V gene is TRBV6-5, the J gene TRBJ1-1; D may be TRBD1 (5 bases). This CDR3 comprises 15 residues. The germline gives CDR1 MNHEY, CDR2 SVGAGI. This CDR3 is CASSYLGAVATETFF. CDR3 DNA sequence: TGTGCCAGCAGTTACTTAGGGGCAGTGGCCACTGAAACTTTCTTT.

Turning to this clonotype: Mismatch with germline at one junction end may stem from a read error. The chain is built from TRBV28 and TRBJ1-5; weak D call: TRBD1 (6 bases). The CDR3 contains 16 residues. Germline V gene data show CDR1 as MDHEN and CDR2 as SYDVKM. CDR3 bases: TGTGTCAGCGAAGGTCGAGTCAGGGGAGGCAATCAGCCCCAGCATTTT. Translating gives CVSEGRVRGGNQPQHF.

This chain uses TRBV29-1 with TRBJ1-1; 8 bases are shared with TRBD1. The CDR3 totals 12 residues. Per germline, CDR1 SQVTM and CDR2 ANQGSEA. CDR3 protein: CNAGTGNTEAFF. The CDR3 DNA sequence: TGCAATGCTGGGACAGGGAACACTGAAGCTTTCTTT.

This CDR3 reads CASSFGRGYQYF. DNA for the CDR3: TGTGCCAGCAGCTTCGGTCGGGGCTACCAGTACTTC. The chain employs TRBV11-2 and TRBJ2-7; either TRBD1 or TRBD2 may fit D (5 bases each). Germline V CDR1 and CDR2: SGHAT, FQNNGV. Between the trimmed V and J ends, which lost 3 bases and 10 bases, there was a span of 13 bases. The CDR3 contains 12 residues.